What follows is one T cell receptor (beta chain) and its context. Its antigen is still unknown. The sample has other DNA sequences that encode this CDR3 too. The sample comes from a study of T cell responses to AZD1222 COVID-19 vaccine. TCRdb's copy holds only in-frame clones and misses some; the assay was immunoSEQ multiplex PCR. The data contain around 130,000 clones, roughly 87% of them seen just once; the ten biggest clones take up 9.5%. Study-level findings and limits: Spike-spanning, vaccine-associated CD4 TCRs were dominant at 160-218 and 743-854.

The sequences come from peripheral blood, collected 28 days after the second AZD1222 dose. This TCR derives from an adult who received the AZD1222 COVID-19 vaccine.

The CDR3 sequence is CASSIQLYQPQHF. For the CDR3, the DNA is TGTGCCAGTAGTATACAGCTTTATCAGCCCCAGCATTTT. The V call is TRBV19, the J call TRBJ1-5; no firm D call. In germline, CDR1 is LNHDA, CDR2 SQIVND (reference sequence). Between the trimmed V and J ends, which lost 2 bases and 5 bases, there was a span of 7 bases. The CDR3 is 13 amino acids.